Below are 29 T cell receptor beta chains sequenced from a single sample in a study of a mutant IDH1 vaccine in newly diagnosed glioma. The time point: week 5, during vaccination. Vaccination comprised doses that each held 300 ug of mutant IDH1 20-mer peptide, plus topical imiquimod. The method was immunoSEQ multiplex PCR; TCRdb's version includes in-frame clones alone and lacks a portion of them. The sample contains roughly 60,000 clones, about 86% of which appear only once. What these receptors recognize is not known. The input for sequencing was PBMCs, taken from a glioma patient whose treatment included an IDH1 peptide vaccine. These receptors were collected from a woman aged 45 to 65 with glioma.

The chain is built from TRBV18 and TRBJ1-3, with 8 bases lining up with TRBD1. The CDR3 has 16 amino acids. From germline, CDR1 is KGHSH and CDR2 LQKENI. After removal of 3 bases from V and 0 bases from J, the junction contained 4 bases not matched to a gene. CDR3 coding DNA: TGTGCCAGCTCACCCGACAGGGGAATCTCTGGAAACACCATATATTTT. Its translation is CASSPDRGISGNTIYF.

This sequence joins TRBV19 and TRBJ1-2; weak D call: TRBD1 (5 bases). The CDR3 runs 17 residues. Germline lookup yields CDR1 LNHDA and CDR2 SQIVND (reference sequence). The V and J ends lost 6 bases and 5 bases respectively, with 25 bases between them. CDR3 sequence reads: CASREGSGLGIRYGYTF. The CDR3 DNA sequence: TGTGCCAGTAGAGAGGGGTCTGGACTTGGAATCCGATATGGCTACACCTTC.

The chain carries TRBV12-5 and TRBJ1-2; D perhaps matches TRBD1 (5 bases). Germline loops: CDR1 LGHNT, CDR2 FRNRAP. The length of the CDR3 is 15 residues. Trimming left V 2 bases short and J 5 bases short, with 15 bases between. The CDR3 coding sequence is TGTGCTAGTGGTTTGAAGCAGGGAACGAGGTATGGCTACACCTTC. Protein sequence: CASGLKQGTRYGYTF.

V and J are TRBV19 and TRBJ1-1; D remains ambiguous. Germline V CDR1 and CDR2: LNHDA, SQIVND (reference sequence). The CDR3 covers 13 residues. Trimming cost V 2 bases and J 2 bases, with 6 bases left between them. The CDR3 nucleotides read TGTGCCAGTAGTATAACAGTCAACACTGAAGCTTTCTTT. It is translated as CASSITVNTEAFF.

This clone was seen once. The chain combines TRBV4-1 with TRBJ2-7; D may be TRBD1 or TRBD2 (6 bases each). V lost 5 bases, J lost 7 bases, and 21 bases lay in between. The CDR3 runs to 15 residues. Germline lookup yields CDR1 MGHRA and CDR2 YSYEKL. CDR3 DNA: TGCGCCAGCAGCTCCTCCCCGGGGGCAGGTGTGGAGCAGTACTTC. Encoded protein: CASSSSPGAGVEQYF.

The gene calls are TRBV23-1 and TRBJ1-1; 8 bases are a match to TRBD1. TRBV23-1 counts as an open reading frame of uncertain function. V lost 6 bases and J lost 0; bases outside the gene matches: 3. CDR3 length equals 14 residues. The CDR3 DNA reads TGCGCCAGCAGGACAGGGGACATGAACACTGAAGCTTTCTTT. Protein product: CASRTGDMNTEAFF.

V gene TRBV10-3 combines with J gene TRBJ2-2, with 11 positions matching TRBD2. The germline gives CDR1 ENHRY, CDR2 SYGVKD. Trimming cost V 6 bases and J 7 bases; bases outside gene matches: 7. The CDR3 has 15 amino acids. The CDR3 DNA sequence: TGTGCCATCAGGACTAGCGGGGTAGAAGGCGGGGAGCTGTTTTTT. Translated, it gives CAIRTSGVEGGELFF.

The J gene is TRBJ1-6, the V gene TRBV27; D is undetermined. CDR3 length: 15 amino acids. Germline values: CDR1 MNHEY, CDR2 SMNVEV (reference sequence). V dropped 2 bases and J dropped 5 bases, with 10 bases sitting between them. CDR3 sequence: CASSLGVGNNSPLHF. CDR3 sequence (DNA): TGTGCCAGCAGTTTAGGGGTGGGAAATAATTCACCCCTCCACTTT.

Written as DNA, the CDR3 is TGTGCCAGCATGTCCACGAATGAAAAACTGTTTTTT. Translated, it gives CASMSTNEKLFF. This sequence joins TRBV27 and TRBJ1-4; D remains unclear. CDR3 size: 12 residues. Trimming removed 7 bases from V and 5 bases from J, with 8 bases in between. Per germline, CDR1 MNHEY and CDR2 SMNVEV (reference sequence).

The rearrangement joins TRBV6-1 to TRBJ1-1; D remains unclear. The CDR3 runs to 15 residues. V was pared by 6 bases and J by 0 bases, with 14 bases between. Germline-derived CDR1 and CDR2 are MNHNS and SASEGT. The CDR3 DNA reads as TGTGCCAGCAGACCGGGCCCTTTTTTGAACACTGAAGCTTTCTTT. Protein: CASRPGPFLNTEAFF.

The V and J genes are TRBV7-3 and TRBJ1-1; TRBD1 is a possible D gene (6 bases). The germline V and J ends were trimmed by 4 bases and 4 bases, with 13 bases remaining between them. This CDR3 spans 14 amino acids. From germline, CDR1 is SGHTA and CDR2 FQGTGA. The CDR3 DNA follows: TGTGCCAGCAGCTACTCTGGGGGCACCACTGAAGCTTTCTTT. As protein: CASSYSGGTTEAFF.

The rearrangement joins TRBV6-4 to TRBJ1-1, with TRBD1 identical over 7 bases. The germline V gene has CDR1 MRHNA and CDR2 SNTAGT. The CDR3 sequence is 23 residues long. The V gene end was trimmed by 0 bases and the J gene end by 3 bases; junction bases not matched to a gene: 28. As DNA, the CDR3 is TGTGCCAGCAGTGACTCGGTGCAGGGGGAGATAAATAGGGTATGGAGAGGGCACACTGAAGCTTTCTTT. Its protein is CASSDSVQGEINRVWRGHTEAFF.

The chain's CDR3 is CASSVGPGQNYNEQFF. For the CDR3, the DNA is TGTGCCAGCAGTGTTGGACCGGGACAGAATTACAATGAGCAGTTCTTC. The genes are TRBV27 and TRBJ2-1, with TRBD1 matching 7 bases. This CDR3 is 16 amino acids long. Germline loops: CDR1 MNHEY, CDR2 SMNVEV (reference sequence). V trimming: 5 bases; J trimming: 4 bases; junction bases outside the gene matches: 11.

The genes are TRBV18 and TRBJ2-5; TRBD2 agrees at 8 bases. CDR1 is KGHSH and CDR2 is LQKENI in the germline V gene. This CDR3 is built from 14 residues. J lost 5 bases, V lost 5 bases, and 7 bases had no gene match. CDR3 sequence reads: CASSATSGGETQYF. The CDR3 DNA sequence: TGTGCCAGCTCAGCCACCTCGGGAGGGGAGACCCAGTACTTC.

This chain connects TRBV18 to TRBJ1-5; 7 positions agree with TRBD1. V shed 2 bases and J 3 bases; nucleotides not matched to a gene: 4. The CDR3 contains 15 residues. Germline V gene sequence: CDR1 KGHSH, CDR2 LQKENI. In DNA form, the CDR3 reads TGTGCCAGCTCACCAGACAGGGACTTCAATCAGCCCCAGCATTTT. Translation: CASSPDRDFNQPQHF.

The chain's CDR3 is CASSLEGGGNEKLFF. As DNA, the CDR3 is TGCGCCAGCAGCTTGGAGGGAGGGGGTAATGAAAAACTGTTTTTT. The V call is TRBV5-1, the J call TRBJ1-4; TRBD1 is a possible D gene (6 bases). The CDR3 loop spans 15 amino acids. Deletions cut 0 bases from V and 4 bases from J, with 10 bases between. Germline CDR1 and CDR2: SGHRS and YFSETQ.

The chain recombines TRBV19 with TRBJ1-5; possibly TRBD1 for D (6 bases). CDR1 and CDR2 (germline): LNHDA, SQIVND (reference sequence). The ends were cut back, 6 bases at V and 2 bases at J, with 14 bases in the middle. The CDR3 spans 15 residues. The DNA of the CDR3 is TGTGCCAGTAGGTGGGGGGCGAATGGCAATCAGCCCCAGCATTTT. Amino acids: CASRWGANGNQPQHF.

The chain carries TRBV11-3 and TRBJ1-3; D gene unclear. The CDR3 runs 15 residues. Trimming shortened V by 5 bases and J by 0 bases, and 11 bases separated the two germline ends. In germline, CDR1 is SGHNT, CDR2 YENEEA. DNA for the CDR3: TGTGCCAGCAGCCGATCACTTCTCTCTGGAAACACCATATATTTT. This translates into CASSRSLLSGNTIYF.

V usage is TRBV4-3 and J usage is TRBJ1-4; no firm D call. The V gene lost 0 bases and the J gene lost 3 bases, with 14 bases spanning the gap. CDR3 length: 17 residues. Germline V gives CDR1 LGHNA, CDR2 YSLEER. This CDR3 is CASSQDPPGFANEKLFF. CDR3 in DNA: TGCGCCAGCAGCCAAGATCCCCCGGGATTTGCTAATGAAAAACTGTTTTTT.

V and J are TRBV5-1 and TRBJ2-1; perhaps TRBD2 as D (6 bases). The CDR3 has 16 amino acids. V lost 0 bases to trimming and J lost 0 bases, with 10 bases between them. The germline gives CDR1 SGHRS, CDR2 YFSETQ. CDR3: CASSLGDGGSYNEQFF. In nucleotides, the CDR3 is TGCGCCAGCAGCTTGGGGGACGGGGGCTCCTACAATGAGCAGTTCTTC.

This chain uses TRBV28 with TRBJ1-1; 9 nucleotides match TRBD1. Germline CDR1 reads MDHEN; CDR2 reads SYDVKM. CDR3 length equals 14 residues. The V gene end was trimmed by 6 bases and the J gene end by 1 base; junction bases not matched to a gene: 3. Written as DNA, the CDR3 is TGTGCCAGCAGCCCGGGACAGGGGAACACTGAAGCTTTCTTT. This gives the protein CASSPGQGNTEAFF.

CDR3 in amino acids: CASSQVLVGEQYF. CDR3 DNA: TGCGCCAGCAGCCAGGTCTTGGTTGGCGAGCAGTACTTC. The chain combines TRBV4-3 with TRBJ2-7; no definite D call. The germline CDR1 and CDR2 sequences are LGHNA and YSLEER. The V end was cut by 3 bases, the J end by 6 bases, with 12 bases between. CDR3 size: 13 residues.

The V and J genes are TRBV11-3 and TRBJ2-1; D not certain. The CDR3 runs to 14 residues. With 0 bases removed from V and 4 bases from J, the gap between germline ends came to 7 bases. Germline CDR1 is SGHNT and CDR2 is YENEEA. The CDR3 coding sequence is TGTGCCAGCAGCTTAGATGGGCCTTACAATGAGCAGTTCTTC. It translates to CASSLDGPYNEQFF. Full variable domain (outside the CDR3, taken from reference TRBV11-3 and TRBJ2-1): EAGVVQSPRYKIIEKKQPVAFWCNPISGHNTLYWYLQNLGQGPELLIRYENEEAVDDSQLPKDRFSAERLKGVDSTLKIQPAELGDSAVYLCASSLDGPYNEQFFGPGTRLTVL.

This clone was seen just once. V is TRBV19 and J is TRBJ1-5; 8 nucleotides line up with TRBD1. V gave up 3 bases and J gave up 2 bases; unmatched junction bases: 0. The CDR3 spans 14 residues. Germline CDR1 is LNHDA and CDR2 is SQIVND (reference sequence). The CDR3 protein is CASSMDRGNQPQHF. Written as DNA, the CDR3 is TGTGCCAGTAGTATGGACAGGGGCAATCAGCCCCAGCATTTT.

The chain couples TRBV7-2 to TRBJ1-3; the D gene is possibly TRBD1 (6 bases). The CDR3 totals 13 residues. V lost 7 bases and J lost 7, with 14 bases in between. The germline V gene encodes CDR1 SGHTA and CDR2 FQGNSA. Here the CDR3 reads CASTSEGGNTIYF. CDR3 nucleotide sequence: TGTGCCAGCACCTCTGAGGGGGGGAACACCATATATTTT.

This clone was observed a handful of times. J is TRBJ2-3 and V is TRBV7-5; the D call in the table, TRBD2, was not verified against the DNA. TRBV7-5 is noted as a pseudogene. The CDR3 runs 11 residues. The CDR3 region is CARSSEDTQYF. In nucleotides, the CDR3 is TGTGCCAGAAGCTCCGAGGATACGCAGTATTTT.

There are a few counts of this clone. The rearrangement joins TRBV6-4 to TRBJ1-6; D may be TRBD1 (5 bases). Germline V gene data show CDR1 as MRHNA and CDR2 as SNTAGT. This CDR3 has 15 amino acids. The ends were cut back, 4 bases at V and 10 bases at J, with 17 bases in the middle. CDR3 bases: TGTGCCAGCAGTGTTGAAGGGACGCTCGGCTCACCCCTCCACTTT. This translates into CASSVEGTLGSPLHF.

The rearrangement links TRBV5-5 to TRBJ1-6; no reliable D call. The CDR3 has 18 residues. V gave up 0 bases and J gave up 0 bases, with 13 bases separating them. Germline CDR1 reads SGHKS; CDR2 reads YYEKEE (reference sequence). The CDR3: CASSLVPPLRSYNSPLHF. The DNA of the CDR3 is TGTGCCAGCAGCTTGGTCCCCCCACTCCGCTCCTATAATTCACCCCTCCACTTT.

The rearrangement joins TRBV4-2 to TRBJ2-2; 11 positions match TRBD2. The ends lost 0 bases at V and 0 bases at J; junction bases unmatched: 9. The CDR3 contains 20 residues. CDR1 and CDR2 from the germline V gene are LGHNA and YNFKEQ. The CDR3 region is CASSQDSPIAGGSNTGELFF. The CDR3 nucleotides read TGTGCCAGCAGCCAAGATTCTCCCATAGCGGGGGGGTCGAACACCGGGGAGCTGTTTTTT.